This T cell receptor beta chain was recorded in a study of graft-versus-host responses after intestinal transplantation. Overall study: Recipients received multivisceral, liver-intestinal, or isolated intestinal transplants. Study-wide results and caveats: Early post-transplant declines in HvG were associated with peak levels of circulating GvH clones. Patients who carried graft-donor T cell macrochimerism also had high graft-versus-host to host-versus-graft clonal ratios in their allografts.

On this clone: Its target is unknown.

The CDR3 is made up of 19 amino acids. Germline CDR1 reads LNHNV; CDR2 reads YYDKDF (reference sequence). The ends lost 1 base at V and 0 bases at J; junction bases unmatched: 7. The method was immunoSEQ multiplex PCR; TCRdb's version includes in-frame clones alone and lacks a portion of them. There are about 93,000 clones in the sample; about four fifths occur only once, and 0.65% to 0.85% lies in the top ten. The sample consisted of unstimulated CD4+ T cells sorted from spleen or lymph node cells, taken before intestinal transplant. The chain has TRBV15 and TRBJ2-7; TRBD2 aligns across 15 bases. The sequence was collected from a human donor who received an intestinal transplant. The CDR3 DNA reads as TGTGCCACCAGCAGAGTGCGGACTAGCGGGAGGGCCAGCTCCTACGAGCAGTACTTC. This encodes CATSRVRTSGRASSYEQYF.